Below are 20 T cell receptor beta chains sequenced from a single sample in a study of CD8 T cells in ankylosing spondylitis. Whole-study findings and limits: One TCR beta motif, made up of several highly homologous variants, appeared characteristic of ankylosing spondylitis blood.

These receptors are not linked to any known antigen. TCRdb reprocessed the 5' RACE reads with MiXCR, giving one entry per CDR3 protein. This table has a few hundred thousand distinct CDR3 sequences, about 15% appearing once. Sequencing used blood, either unsorted or a sorted T cell fraction (not recorded which). All receptors derive from a male donor with ankylosing spondylitis.

The chain uses TRBV27 and TRBJ1-1; tentative D call: TRBD1 (5 bases). The CDR3 loop spans 15 amino acids. V dropped 5 bases and J dropped 2 bases, with 15 bases sitting between them. Germline CDR1 reads MNHEY; CDR2 reads SMNVEV (reference sequence). CDR3 loop: CASSGARGDNTEAFF. CDR3 nucleotide sequence: TGTGCCAGCAGTGGGGCGAGGGGCGACAACACTGAAGCTTTCTTT.

The chain couples TRBV11-3 to TRBJ2-7, with a possible D match to TRBD2 (6 bases). This CDR3 contains 16 residues. Germline CDR1 is SGHNT and CDR2 is YENEEA. The V end was cut by 6 bases, the J end by 0 bases, with 18 bases between. DNA of the CDR3: TGTGCCAGCAGAGATGCCGCGGGGTCGAACTCCTACGAGCAGTACTTC. This sequence encodes CASRDAAGSNSYEQYF.

This rearrangement joins TRBV5-1 to TRBJ1-1; 7 bases fit TRBD1. With V trimmed by 5 bases and J by 3 bases, 10 bases remained unmatched. This CDR3 is 15 amino acids long. Germline CDR1 and CDR2: SGHRS and YFSETQ. The CDR3 reads CASRNDAGGHTEAFF. CDR3 DNA: TGCGCCAGCAGGAACGACGCAGGGGGGCACACTGAAGCTTTCTTT.

The chain has TRBV29-1 and TRBJ2-3; TRBD2 might be the D (5 bases). The V end lost 7 bases, the J end lost 4 bases, and 12 bases lay between the germline ends. This CDR3 region has 12 residues. Germline CDR1 reads SQVTM; CDR2 reads ANQGSEA. DNA of the CDR3: TGCAGCGAAAGACGGGGTCCAGATACGCAGTATTTT. Amino acids: CSERRGPDTQYF.

V gene TRBV14 combines with J gene TRBJ1-3; the D gene is possibly TRBD1 (5 bases). There are 15 residues in the CDR3. V was clipped by 1 base and J by 1 base, with 8 bases between them. Germline assignment: CDR1 SGHDN and CDR2 FVKESK. The CDR3 DNA reads as TGTGCCAGCAGCCAAGTTCCAGGGTCTGGAAACACCATATATTTT. Translated: CASSQVPGSGNTIYF.

This clonotype showed up just a few times. The chain combines TRBV5-1 with TRBJ1-3, with unresolved D. The CDR3 is 14 amino acids. CDR1 SGHRS and CDR2 YFSETQ come from the germline V gene. V lost 0 bases, J lost 4 bases, and 8 bases lay in between. CDR3 in DNA: TGCGCCAGCAGCTTGGGATCACGAGGAAACACCATATATTTT. Protein product: CASSLGSRGNTIYF.

This clonotype was detected only a few times. The genes are TRBV5-1 and TRBJ2-1; 10 nucleotides align to TRBD2. From germline, CDR1 is SGHRS and CDR2 YFSETQ. CDR3 length: 16 residues. V shed 0 bases, J shed 8 bases, and the junction held 8 bases outside the gene matches. CDR3 nucleotide sequence: TGCGCCAGCAGCTTGGTGAGCGGGGGGGCAGTTGATGAGCAGTTCTTC. Translating gives CASSLVSGGAVDEQFF.

This clonotype was observed a few times. The J gene is TRBJ1-4, the V gene TRBV7-9, with D uncertain. The germline V gene has CDR1 SEHNR and CDR2 FQNEAQ (reference sequence). This CDR3 spans 14 amino acids. Trimming took off 5 bases at V and 5 bases at J, with 12 bases between the two ends. This CDR3 is CASSNSGLNEKLFF. CDR3 DNA sequence: TGTGCCAGCAGCAACAGCGGACTCAATGAAAAACTGTTTTTT.

The chain links TRBV7-2 to TRBJ1-1; D perhaps matches TRBD1 (6 bases). The germline CDR1 and CDR2 sequences are SGHTA and FQGNSA. With 6 bases removed from V and 5 bases from J, the gap between germline ends came to 16 bases. The CDR3 is 14 amino acids. CDR3 DNA sequence: TGTGCCAGCAGGGCAGGGGATCCGGGGACTGAAGCTTTCTTT. The encoded protein is CASRAGDPGTEAFF.

CDR3 in DNA: TGTGCCAGCAGTTACAGGGGCGACAGGGCCTATGGCTACACCTTC. This codes for CASSYRGDRAYGYTF. This chain joins TRBV6-5 and TRBJ1-2; TRBD1 agrees at 7 bases. The ends lost 2 bases at V and 4 bases at J; junction bases unmatched: 7. This CDR3 has 15 residues. Germline CDR1 MNHEY, CDR2 SVGAGI.

V usage is TRBV5-6 and J usage is TRBJ2-5; D remains unclear. CDR1 is SGHDT, CDR2 YYEEEE, per germline. With 5 bases removed from V and 2 bases from J, the gap between germline ends came to 19 bases. CDR3 size: 16 residues. The CDR3 sequence: CASSAALTRYQETQYF. For the CDR3, the DNA is TGTGCCAGCAGTGCGGCCCTGACACGTTATCAAGAGACCCAGTACTTC. Using reference TRBV5-6 and TRBJ2-5 for the parts outside the CDR3, the full variable domain is DAGVTQSPTHLIKTRGQQVTLRCSPKSGHDTVSWYQQALGQGPQFIFQYYEEEERQRGNFPDRFSGHQFPNYSSELNVNALLLGDSALYLCASSAALTRYQETQYFGPGTRLLVL.

This clonotype appeared a few times. The V gene is TRBV7-3, the J gene TRBJ2-2; a weak D match, TRBD1 (5 bases). V dropped 0 bases and J dropped 0 bases, with 11 bases sitting between them. The CDR3 runs to 17 residues. Germline CDR1 is SGHTA and CDR2 is FQGTGA. The CDR3 nucleotides read TGTGCCAGCAGCTTAACTCCTACAGGCCCGAACACCGGGGAGCTGTTTTTT. It codes for CASSLTPTGPNTGELFF.

The chain has TRBV5-1 and TRBJ2-5, with TRBD2 matching over 13 bases. The germline gives CDR1 SGHRS, CDR2 YFSETQ. J lost 1 base, V lost 4 bases, and 4 bases had no gene match. This CDR3 has 16 residues. CDR3 protein: CASSRTSGRGQETQYF. The CDR3 DNA follows: TGCGCCAGCAGCCGGACTAGCGGGAGAGGCCAAGAGACCCAGTACTTC. Full variable domain (remainder filled in from reference TRBV5-1 and TRBJ2-5): KAGVTQTPRYLIKTRGQQVTLSCSPISGHRSVSWYQQTPGQGLQFLFEYFSETQRNKGNFPGRFSGRQFSNSRSEMNVSTLELGDSALYLCASSRTSGRGQETQYFGPGTRLLVL.

The chain links TRBV7-8 to TRBJ1-5, with unresolved D. V was trimmed by 1 base and J by 3 bases, leaving 13 bases between them. CDR3 length: 16 amino acids. Germline lookup yields CDR1 SGHVS and CDR2 FQNEAQ. CDR3 DNA sequence: TGTGCCAGCAGCTTAGAGGGCCTAAGCGCCAATCAGCCCCAGCATTTT. Protein product: CASSLEGLSANQPQHF.

The V gene is TRBV19, the J gene TRBJ2-2, with a tentative D call TRBD1 (5 bases). The CDR3 is 14 residues long. Germline V gene sequence: CDR1 LNHDA, CDR2 SQIVND (reference sequence). Trimming shortened V by 3 bases and J by 6 bases, and 11 bases separated the two germline ends. The CDR3, as DNA: TGTGCCAGTAGTATCCCCAAGGGGTCCGGGGAGCTGTTTTTT. Translation: CASSIPKGSGELFF.

The gene calls are TRBV7-3 and TRBJ2-1; 12 bases fit TRBD2. The CDR3 sequence is 17 residues long. The V segment lost 1 base and the J segment 7 bases; nucleotides outside the gene matches: 8. Germline V lookup: CDR1 SGHTA, CDR2 FQGTGA. The CDR3 is CASSLRGLAGGSNEQFF. The CDR3 bases are TGTGCCAGCAGCTTAAGGGGCCTAGCGGGAGGGAGTAATGAGCAGTTCTTC.

The chain uses TRBV6-1 and TRBJ2-3; TRBD1 might be the D (6 bases). The V end was cut by 10 bases, the J end by 4 bases, with 21 bases between. CDR3 size: 15 residues. The germline V gene has CDR1 MNHNS and CDR2 SASEGT. CDR3 in amino acids: CATNNQGLRADTQYF. CDR3 coding DNA: TGTGCCACCAACAACCAGGGGTTGAGGGCAGATACGCAGTATTTT.

This clonotype was seen a handful of times. The V gene is TRBV7-6, the J gene TRBJ2-2; no reliable D call. The CDR3 extends over 11 amino acids. CDR1 and CDR2 from the germline V gene are SGHVS and FNYEAQ. With 5 bases removed from V and 7 bases from J, the gap between germline ends came to 5 bases. The CDR3: CASSPSGELFF. CDR3 coding DNA: TGTGCCAGCAGCCCCAGCGGGGAGCTGTTTTTT.

This clonotype has a handful of counts. This sequence joins TRBV2 and TRBJ2-1, with a tentative D call TRBD1 (6 bases). The CDR3 consists of 13 residues. Germline-derived CDR1 and CDR2 are SNHLY and FYNNEI. V shed 2 bases and J shed 10 bases, with 12 bases lying between them. Here the CDR3 reads CASSEISRGEQFF. CDR3 DNA sequence: TGTGCCAGCAGTGAAATTAGCAGGGGCGAGCAGTTCTTC. Looking up the rest from reference TRBV2 and TRBJ2-1 gives the full variable domain: EPEVTQTPSHQVTQMGQEVILRCVPISNHLYFYWYRQILGQKVEFLVSFYNNEISEKSEIFDDQFSVERPDGSNFTLKIRSTKLEDSAMYFCASSEISRGEQFFGPGTRLTVL.

This clonotype was seen a handful of times. J is TRBJ2-1 and V is TRBV15; TRBD2 aligns across 9 bases. The V gene's germline CDR1 is LNHNV and CDR2 YYDKDF (reference sequence). This CDR3 spans 15 amino acids. V shed 8 bases, J shed 4 bases, and the junction held 9 bases outside the gene matches. The CDR3 sequence: CATEGGTSNYNEQFF. Here the CDR3 DNA reads TGTGCCACCGAAGGGGGGACTAGCAATTACAATGAGCAGTTCTTC. Full variable domain (missing parts from reference TRBV15 and TRBJ2-1): DAMVIQNPRYQVTQFGKPVTLSCSQTLNHNVMYWYQQKSSQAPKLLFHYYDKDFNNEADTPDNFQSRRPNTSFCFLDIRSPGLGDTAMYLCATEGGTSNYNEQFFGPGTRLTVL.